This is a list of T cell receptor beta chains from one sample in a study of cytomegalovirus exposure and HLA in healthy donors. TCRdb's table, derived via immunoSEQ multiplex PCR, lists solely in-frame clones and lacks some. The sample lists approximately 200,000 clones; just under 75% were seen once. Sample: PBMCs. The receptors here all came from a woman in her thirties in good health and CMV-seropositive. CDR3s include the opening cysteine and the closing phenylalanine or tryptophan. A D gene is named only where the DNA matches it firmly. Some rows mark clone size as missing; the rest say once, few, many or name a class of expanded clone.

-	TRBV2	TRBJ2-1	TRBD1	CARPRTGNEQFF	TGTGCCAGACCAAGGACAGGGAATGAGCAGTTCTTC
few	TRBV7-7	TRBJ2-1	TRBD1	CASSPGQGTNEQFF	TGTGCCAGCAGCCCGGGACAGGGCACGAATGAGCAGTTCTTC
few	TRBV5-1	TRBJ2-7	TRBD1	CASYHPGQVEQYF	TGCGCCAGCTACCATCCGGGACAGGTCGAGCAGTACTTC
-	TRBV11-2	TRBJ2-7	TRBD1	CASSSDRGNYEQYF	TGTGCCAGCAGCTCTGACAGGGGCAACTACGAGCAGTACTTC
-	TRBV28	TRBJ2-3	TRBD1	CASSYLSGQGVSDTQYF	TGTGCCAGCAGTTACCTCTCGGGACAGGGGGTTTCAGATACGCAGTATTTT
-	TRBV7-2	TRBJ1-5	TRBD1	CASSLAGTGGNQPQHF	TGTGCCAGCAGCTTAGCGGGAACAGGGGGCAATCAGCCCCAGCATTTT
-	TRBV28	TRBJ2-3	-	CASSLGDSTDTQYF	TGTGCCAGCAGTCTAGGAGACAGCACAGATACGCAGTATTTT
-	TRBV28	TRBJ1-2	TRBD1	CASGGQGAPNYGYTF	TGTGCCAGCGGAGGACAGGGGGCTCCTAACTATGGCTACACCTTC
-	TRBV19	TRBJ2-7	-	CASSIWAGDEQYF	TGTGCCAGTAGTATCTGGGCCGGGGACGAGCAGTACTTC
-	TRBV7-2	TRBJ2-7	TRBD2	CASSLSGSNTHEQYF	TGTGCCAGCAGCTTAAGCGGGAGTAATACCCACGAGCAGTACTTC
-	TRBV7-9	TRBJ2-7	TRBD1	CASSSLTGAGAPYEQYF	TGTGCCAGCAGCTCCTTGACAGGGGCAGGCGCTCCCTACGAGCAGTACTTC
few	TRBV5-4	TRBJ1-2	TRBD1	CASSPEGTGDSAYGYTF	TGTGCCAGCAGCCCGGAAGGGACAGGGGATAGTGCCTATGGCTACACCTTC
few	TRBV7-9	TRBJ2-2	-	CASSLNSGLSGELFF	TGTGCCAGCAGCTTGAATTCAGGGTTGTCCGGGGAGCTGTTTTTT
-	TRBV6-5	TRBJ1-2	TRBD1	CASKITGDPNYGYTF	TGTGCCAGCAAGATAACAGGGGATCCTAACTATGGCTACACCTTC
-	TRBV7-9	TRBJ2-7	TRBD2	CSSSLSLAGPKFDEQYF	TGTTCCAGCAGCTTAAGTTTAGCGGGACCAAAATTCGACGAGCAGTACTTC
-	TRBV7-2	TRBJ2-2	TRBD1	CASSARQGRNTGELFF	TGTGCCAGCAGCGCCCGACAGGGCCGAAACACCGGGGAGCTGTTTTTT
-	TRBV7-2	TRBJ2-7	-	CASSAASRLHEQYF	TGTGCCAGCAGCGCGGCGTCCCGACTGCACGAGCAGTACTTC
-	TRBV6-4	TRBJ2-3	TRBD2	CASSSLAGGHTDTQYF	TGTGCCAGCAGTTCTCTAGCGGGAGGTCACACAGATACGCAGTATTTT
-	TRBV7-4	TRBJ2-3	TRBD1	CASINPGTGRHTDTQYF	TGTGCCAGCATCAACCCCGGGACAGGGCGCCATACAGATACGCAGTATTTT
-	TRBV29-1	TRBJ1-1	TRBD1	CSGLDRGVKGAFF	TGCAGCGGCCTTGACAGGGGGGTTAAGGGAGCTTTCTTT
-	TRBV10-2	TRBJ1-2	-	CASSELGRDYGYTF	TGCGCCAGCAGTGAGTTGGGCAGGGACTATGGCTACACCTTC
-	TRBV28	TRBJ2-7	-	CGPPQGLSYEQYF	TGTGGTCCCCCACAGGGTTTAAGCTACGAGCAGTACTTC
few	TRBV6-4	TRBJ2-1	TRBD2	CASSLAGGGNEQFF	TGTGCCAGCAGCCTAGCGGGAGGAGGCAATGAGCAGTTCTTC
-	TRBV28	TRBJ2-7	TRBD2	CASKTSGRATYNYEQYF	TGTGCCAGCAAGACTAGCGGGAGGGCCACTTATAACTACGAGCAGTACTTC
-	TRBV2	TRBJ1-2	TRBD1	CASSETPGGPNYGYTF	TGTGCCAGCAGTGAGACGCCAGGGGGACCTAACTATGGCTACACCTTC
-	TRBV2	TRBJ2-3	TRBD1	CASSVDRGGTDTQYF	TGTGCCAGCAGTGTAGACAGGGGTGGAACAGATACGCAGTATTTT
-	TRBV11-1	TRBJ2-1	-	CASSLGRYHEQFF	TGTGCCAGCAGCTTAGGGCGGTACCATGAGCAGTTCTTC
few	TRBV7-9	TRBJ2-7	-	CASSLTGNLEQYF	TGTGCCAGCAGCCTTACAGGGAATCTCGAGCAGTACTTC
few	TRBV5-1	TRBJ2-7	-	CASSSDFMTSYEQYF	TGCGCCAGCAGCTCGGACTTCATGACTTCTTACGAGCAGTACTTC
-	TRBV19	TRBJ2-7	TRBD1	CASSTRGSDEQYF	TGTGCCAGTAGTACCAGGGGGTCTGACGAGCAGTACTTC
-	TRBV27	TRBJ2-2	-	CASSLYASSGELFF	TGTGCCAGCAGTTTATATGCTAGCTCCGGGGAGCTGTTTTTT
few	TRBV4-1	TRBJ1-5	TRBD1	CASSQDFDRGNQPQHF	TGCGCCAGCAGCCAAGATTTCGACAGGGGGAATCAGCCCCAGCATTTT
-	TRBV2	TRBJ1-2	TRBD1	CASRDRGHVYGYTF	TGTGCCAGCAGAGACAGGGGGCACGTCTATGGCTACACCTTC
-	TRBV7-9	TRBJ2-2	TRBD2	CASSYTSGRGTGELFF	TGTGCCAGCAGCTACACTAGCGGGAGGGGCACCGGGGAGCTGTTTTTT
-	TRBV19	TRBJ2-1	-	CASSMFLGSSYNEQFF	TGTGCCAGTAGTATGTTCCTCGGGAGCTCCTACAATGAGCAGTTCTTC
-	TRBV18	TRBJ2-3	-	CASSPARETQYF	TGTGCCAGCTCACCAGCGAGAGAGACGCAGTATTTT
once	TRBV9	TRBJ2-7	TRBD2	CASSVIAGDYEQYF	TGTGCCAGCAGCGTGATAGCGGGGGACTACGAGCAGTACTTC
-	TRBV5-1	TRBJ2-7	TRBD2	CASSLVTSGGPYEQYF	TGCGCCAGCAGCTTGGTTACTAGCGGGGGGCCCTACGAGCAGTACTTC
-	TRBV15	TRBJ2-1	TRBD1	CATSRNRDSSYNEQFF	TGTGCCACCAGCAGAAACCGGGACAGCTCCTACAATGAGCAGTTCTTC
once	TRBV5-8	TRBJ2-5	TRBD1	CASSITTGVGFETQYF	TGTGCCAGCAGTATAACGACAGGGGTAGGGTTCGAGACCCAGTACTTC
-	TRBV28	TRBJ1-2	-	CASSFGRADGYTF	TGTGCCAGCAGTTTCGGCAGGGCCGATGGCTACACCTTC
-	TRBV27	TRBJ1-1	-	CASSRKRVPKTEAFF	TGTGCCAGCAGCCGTAAGAGGGTTCCGAAGACTGAAGCTTTCTTT
-	TRBV5-8	TRBJ2-3	TRBD2	CASSWGLAVTDTQYF	TGTGCCAGCAGCTGGGGACTAGCGGTCACAGATACGCAGTATTTT
-	TRBV4-1	TRBJ2-7	TRBD1	CASSQRTGAYEQYF	TGCGCCAGCAGCCAACGGACAGGAGCCTACGAGCAGTACTTC
-	TRBV19	TRBJ2-3	-	CASSIAGLNSDTQYF	TGTGCCAGTAGTATAGCGGGACTCAACTCAGATACGCAGTATTTT
-	TRBV11-2	TRBJ2-1	TRBD2	CASSLEGGLAGNEQFF	TGTGCCAGCAGCTTAGAGGGGGGACTAGCGGGAAATGAGCAGTTCTTC
-	TRBV6-4	TRBJ1-5	-	CASSRGGGNQPQHF	TGTGCCAGCAGCCGTGGGGGGGGGAATCAGCCCCAGCATTTT
-	TRBV6-5	TRBJ2-7	TRBD1	CASSPGQGASYEQYF	TGTGCCAGCAGCCCTGGACAGGGGGCTTCCTACGAGCAGTACTTC
-	TRBV6-5	TRBJ2-7	-	CASRPSGGEPYEQYF	TGTGCCAGCCGACCCTCAGGAGGGGAACCCTACGAGCAGTACTTC
-	TRBV18	TRBJ1-2	-	CASSPKRWGGAWGYTF	TGTGCCAGCTCACCGAAGCGCTGGGGGGGCGCTTGGGGCTACACCTTC
-	TRBV7-2	TRBJ1-2	-	CASSQNVYGYTF	TGTGCCAGCAGCCAAAATGTCTATGGCTACACCTTC
-	TRBV9	TRBJ2-5	TRBD1	CASSTDRGQVETQYF	TGTGCCAGCAGCACGGACAGGGGGCAGGTGGAGACCCAGTACTTC
-	TRBV27	TRBJ1-2	-	CASSFISSANYGYTF	TGTGCCAGCAGCTTCATCTCGAGCGCTAACTATGGCTACACCTTC
few	TRBV7-9	TRBJ2-3	-	CASSLNRDTQYF	TGTGCCAGCAGCTTAAATAGAGATACGCAGTATTTT